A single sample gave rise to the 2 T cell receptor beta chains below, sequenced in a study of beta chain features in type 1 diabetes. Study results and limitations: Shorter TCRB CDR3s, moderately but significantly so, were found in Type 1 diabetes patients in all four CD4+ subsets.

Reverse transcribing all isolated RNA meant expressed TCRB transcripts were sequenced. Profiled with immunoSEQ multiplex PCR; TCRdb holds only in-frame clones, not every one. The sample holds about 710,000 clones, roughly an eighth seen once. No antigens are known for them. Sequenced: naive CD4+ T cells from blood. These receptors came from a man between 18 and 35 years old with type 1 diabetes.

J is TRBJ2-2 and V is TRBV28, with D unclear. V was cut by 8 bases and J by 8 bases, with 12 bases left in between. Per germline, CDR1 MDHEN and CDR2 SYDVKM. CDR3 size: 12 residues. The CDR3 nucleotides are TGTGCCAGCGAACGACCTGGAGGGGAGCTGTTTTTT. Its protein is CASERPGGELFF.

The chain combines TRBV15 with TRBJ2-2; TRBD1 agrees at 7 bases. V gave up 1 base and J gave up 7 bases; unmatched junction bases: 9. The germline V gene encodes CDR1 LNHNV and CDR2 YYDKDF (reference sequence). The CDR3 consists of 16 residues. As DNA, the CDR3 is TGTGCCACCAGCAGAGCACCAAAGGGGGCCATCGGGGAGCTGTTTTTT. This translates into CATSRAPKGAIGELFF. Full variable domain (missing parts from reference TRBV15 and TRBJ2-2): DAMVIQNPRYQVTQFGKPVTLSCSQTLNHNVMYWYQQKSSQAPKLLFHYYDKDFNNEADTPDNFQSRRPNTSFCFLDIRSPGLGDTAMYLCATSRAPKGAIGELFFGEGSRLTVL.